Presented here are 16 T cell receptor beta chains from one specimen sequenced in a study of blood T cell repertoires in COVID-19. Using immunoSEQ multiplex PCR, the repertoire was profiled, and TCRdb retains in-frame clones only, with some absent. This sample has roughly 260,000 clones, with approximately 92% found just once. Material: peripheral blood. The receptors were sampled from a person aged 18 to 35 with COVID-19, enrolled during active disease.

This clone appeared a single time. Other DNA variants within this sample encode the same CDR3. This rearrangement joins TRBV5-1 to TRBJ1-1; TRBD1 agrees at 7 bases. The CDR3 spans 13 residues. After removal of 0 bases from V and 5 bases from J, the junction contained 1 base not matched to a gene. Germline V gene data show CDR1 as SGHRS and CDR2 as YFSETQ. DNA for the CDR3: TGCGCCAGCAGCTTGGCGACAGGGACTGAAGCTTTCTTT. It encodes CASSLATGTEAFF. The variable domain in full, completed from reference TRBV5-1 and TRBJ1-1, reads KAGVTQTPRYLIKTRGQQVTLSCSPISGHRSVSWYQQTPGQGLQFLFEYFSETQRNKGNFPGRFSGRQFSNSRSEMNVSTLELGDSALYLCASSLATGTEAFFGQGTRLTVV.

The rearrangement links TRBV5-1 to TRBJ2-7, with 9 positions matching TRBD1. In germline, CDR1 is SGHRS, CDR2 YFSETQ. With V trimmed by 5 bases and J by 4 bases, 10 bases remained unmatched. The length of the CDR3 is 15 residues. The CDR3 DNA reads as TGCGCCAGCAGAGATACCGGGACAGGGATGTACGAGCAGTACTTC. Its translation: CASRDTGTGMYEQYF. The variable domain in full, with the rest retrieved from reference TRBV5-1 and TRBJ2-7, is KAGVTQTPRYLIKTRGQQVTLSCSPISGHRSVSWYQQTPGQGLQFLFEYFSETQRNKGNFPGRFSGRQFSNSRSEMNVSTLELGDSALYLCASRDTGTGMYEQYFGPGTRLTVT.

CDR3 residues: CASSLASGNTGELFF. For the CDR3, the DNA is TGTGCCAGCAGCTTGGCTAGCGGGAACACCGGGGAGCTGTTTTTT. This chain connects TRBV5-4 to TRBJ2-2, with 7 bases that match TRBD2. Germline assignment: CDR1 SGHNT and CDR2 YYREEE (reference sequence). This CDR3 is 15 amino acids long. Unmatched junction bases numbered 0, after V lost 0 bases and J lost 1 base. Full variable domain (rest looked up from reference TRBV5-4 and TRBJ2-2): ETGVTQSPTHLIKTRGQQVTLRCSSQSGHNTVSWYQQALGQGPQFIFQYYREEENGRGNFPPRFSGLQFPNYSSELNVNALELDDSALYLCASSLASGNTGELFFGEGSRLTVL.

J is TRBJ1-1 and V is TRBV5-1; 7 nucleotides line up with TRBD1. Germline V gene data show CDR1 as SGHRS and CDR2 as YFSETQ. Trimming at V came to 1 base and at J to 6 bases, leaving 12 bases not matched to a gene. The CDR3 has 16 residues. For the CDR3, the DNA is TGCGCCAGCAGCTTGCAGGGGCCCACTCAGGGGGCTGAAGCTTTCTTT. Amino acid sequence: CASSLQGPTQGAEAFF.

CDR3 sequence: CASSPSRGSRNTEAFF. As DNA, the CDR3 is TGTGCCAGCAGCCCCTCCAGGGGGAGTCGGAACACTGAAGCTTTCTTT. The genes are TRBV5-4 and TRBJ1-1; 7 bases are shared with TRBD1. Germline CDR1 reads SGHNT; CDR2 reads YYREEE (reference sequence). This CDR3 comprises 16 residues. Trimming cost V 4 bases and J 1 base; bases outside gene matches: 10.

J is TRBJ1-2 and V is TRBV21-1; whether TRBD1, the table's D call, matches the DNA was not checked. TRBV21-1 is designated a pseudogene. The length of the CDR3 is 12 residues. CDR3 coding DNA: TGTGCCAGCAGCGCCGGCAGGGATGGCTACACCTTC. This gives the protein CASSAGRDGYTF.

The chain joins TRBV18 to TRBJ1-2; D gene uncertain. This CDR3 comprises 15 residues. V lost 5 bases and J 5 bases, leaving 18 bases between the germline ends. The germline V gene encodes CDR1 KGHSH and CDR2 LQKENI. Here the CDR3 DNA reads TGTGCCAGCTCAACTACTACAAGGCCCCCATATGGCTACACCTTC. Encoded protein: CASSTTTRPPYGYTF.

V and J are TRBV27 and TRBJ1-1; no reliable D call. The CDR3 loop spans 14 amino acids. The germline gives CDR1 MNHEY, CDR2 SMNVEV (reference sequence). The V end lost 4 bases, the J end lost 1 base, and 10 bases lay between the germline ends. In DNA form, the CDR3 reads TGTGCCAGCAGTTCCTCAAACACGAACACTGAAGCTTTCTTT. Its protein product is CASSSSNTNTEAFF.

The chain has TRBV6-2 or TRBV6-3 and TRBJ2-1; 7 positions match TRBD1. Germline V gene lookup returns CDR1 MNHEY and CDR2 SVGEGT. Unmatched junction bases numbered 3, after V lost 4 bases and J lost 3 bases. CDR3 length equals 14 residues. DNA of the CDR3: TGTGCCAGCAGTTCAGGGACAGTCTACAATGAGCAGTTCTTC. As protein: CASSSGTVYNEQFF.

Here the CDR3 DNA reads TGTGCCAGCAGACCGTACCCCGCGGAGAGCTCCTACGAGCAGTACTTC. Translated, it gives CASRPYPAESSYEQYF. The rearrangement uses TRBV27 and TRBJ2-7; no clear D gene. V was clipped by 6 bases and J by 0 bases, with 18 bases between them. Germline values: CDR1 MNHEY, CDR2 SMNVEV (reference sequence). The CDR3 has 16 amino acids.

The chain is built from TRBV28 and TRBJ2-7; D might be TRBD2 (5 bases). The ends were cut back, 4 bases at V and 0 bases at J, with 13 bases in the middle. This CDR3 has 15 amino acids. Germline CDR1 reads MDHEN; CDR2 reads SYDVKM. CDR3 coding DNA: TGTGCCAGCAGTTCGATCCGGGAAGACTCCTACGAGCAGTACTTC. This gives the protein CASSSIREDSYEQYF.

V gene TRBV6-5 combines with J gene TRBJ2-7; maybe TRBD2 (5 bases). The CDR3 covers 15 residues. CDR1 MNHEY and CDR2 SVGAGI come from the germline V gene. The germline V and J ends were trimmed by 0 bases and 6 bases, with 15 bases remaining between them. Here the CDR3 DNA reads TGTGCCAGCAGTTACTCGATGATGTCGGCGGGCGAGCAGTACTTC. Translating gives CASSYSMMSAGEQYF.

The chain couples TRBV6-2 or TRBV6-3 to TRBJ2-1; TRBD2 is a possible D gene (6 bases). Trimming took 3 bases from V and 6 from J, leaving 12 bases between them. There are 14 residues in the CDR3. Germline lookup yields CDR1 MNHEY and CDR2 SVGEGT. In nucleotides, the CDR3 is TGTGCCAGCAGTTATAGCGGAGCCGCCAATGAGCAGTTCTTC. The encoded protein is CASSYSGAANEQFF.

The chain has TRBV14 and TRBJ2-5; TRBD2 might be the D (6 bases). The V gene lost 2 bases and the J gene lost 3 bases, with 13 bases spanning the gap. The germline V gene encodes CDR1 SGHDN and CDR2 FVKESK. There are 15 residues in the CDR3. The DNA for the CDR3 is TGTGCCAGCAGCCAATCTTTCTGGGAGGAAGAGACCCAGTACTTC. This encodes CASSQSFWEEETQYF.

CDR3 sequence reads: CSAHRGGNTEAFF. DNA for the CDR3: TGCAGCGCCCACCGCGGGGGGAACACTGAAGCTTTCTTT. The rearrangement uses TRBV29-1 and TRBJ1-1; weak D call: TRBD1 (5 bases). The V gene's germline CDR1 is SQVTM and CDR2 ANQGSEA. This CDR3 is 13 amino acids long. V lost 7 bases and J lost 1, with 13 bases in between.

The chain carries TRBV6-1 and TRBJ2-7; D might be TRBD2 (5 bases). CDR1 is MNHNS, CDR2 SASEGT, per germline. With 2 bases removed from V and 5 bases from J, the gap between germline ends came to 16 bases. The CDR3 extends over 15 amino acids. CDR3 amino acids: CASSESPGFGDEQYF. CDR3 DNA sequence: TGTGCCAGCAGTGAATCACCCGGGTTCGGGGACGAGCAGTACTTC.